This T cell receptor (beta chain) was captured in a study of CDR3 diversity in severe acne. Via MiXCR, TCRdb re-called the PCR reads, giving one row per CDR3 protein. The sample shows approximately 90,000 distinct CDR3 sequences, about 50% of them seen only once. Germline V CDR1 and CDR2: SGDLS, YYNGEE. Germline trimming cut 3 bases from V and 10 bases from J; bases unmatched to any gene: 4. The CDR3 contains 13 residues. This TCR was recovered from a male donor in good health, serving as a control. Sequenced input: blood. V is TRBV9 and J is TRBJ1-6; 7 bases are shared with TRBD1. The CDR3 reads CASSASGGSPLHF. CDR3 nucleotides: TGTGCCAGCAGCGCCTCAGGGGGATCACCCCTCCACTTT.